The 10 T cell receptor beta chains below were found in one sample sequenced in a study of neoadjuvant anti-PD-1 for oral cavity cancer. The data were produced by immunoSEQ multiplex PCR, yet TCRdb's version contains in-frame clones alone and is incomplete. The table has approximately 14,000 clones, about 70% seen once. Source: PBMCs, taken before nivolumab (anti-PD-1) treatment. These receptors came from a person between 40 and 79 years old with oral cavity squamous cell carcinoma.

The chain combines TRBV25-1 with TRBJ1-4; a weak D match, TRBD1 (6 bases). Deletions cut 6 bases from V and 5 bases from J, with 13 bases between. The germline gives CDR1 MGHDK, CDR2 SYGVNS. The CDR3 runs to 14 residues. CDR3 in amino acids: CASRAGTSNEKLFF. CDR3 coding DNA: TGTGCCAGCAGGGCCGGGACATCGAATGAAAAACTGTTTTTT.

The V and J genes are TRBV7-3 and TRBJ2-1, with a weak D call TRBD1 (5 bases). CDR3 size: 16 residues. Trimming stripped 5 bases from V and 2 bases from J, with 16 bases between. Looked up from germline, CDR1 is SGHTA and CDR2 is FQGTGA. CDR3 nucleotides: TGTGCCAGCAGCCAAGCCATGGCAGGGCCCTACAATGAGCAGTTCTTC. Its translation: CASSQAMAGPYNEQFF.

V is TRBV9 and J is TRBJ2-1; 14 bases are shared with TRBD2. Germline V gene data show CDR1 as SGDLS and CDR2 as YYNGEE. The V gene end was trimmed by 4 bases and the J gene end by 4 bases; junction bases not matched to a gene: 7. The CDR3 runs 17 residues. Here the CDR3 DNA reads TGTGCCAGCAGCCTTCGGACTAGCGGGGGGCCTTACAATGAGCAGTTCTTC. Amino acid sequence: CASSLRTSGGPYNEQFF.

The V call is TRBV10-1, the J call TRBJ1-2; 11 bases map to TRBD1. V trimming: 6 bases; J trimming: 3 bases; junction bases outside the gene matches: 3. This CDR3 is 14 amino acids long. Germline V lookup: CDR1 WNHNN, CDR2 SYGVQD (reference sequence). CDR3 bases: TGCGCCAGCAGCCCGGGACAGGGGGACTATGGCTACACCTTC. Translating gives CASSPGQGDYGYTF.

The J gene is TRBJ1-4, the V gene TRBV5-1, with 7 nucleotides matching TRBD1. The CDR3 contains 16 residues. CDR1 and CDR2 (germline): SGHRS, YFSETQ. After removal of 4 bases from V and 0 bases from J, the junction contained 6 bases not matched to a gene. The CDR3 reads CASSPGTDATNEKLFF. DNA of the CDR3: TGCGCCAGCAGCCCAGGGACAGATGCAACTAATGAAAAACTGTTTTTT.

The rearrangement links TRBV11-3 to TRBJ1-1; tentative D call: TRBD1 (5 bases). Germline CDR1 SGHNT, CDR2 YENEEA. Deletions cut 5 bases from V and 6 bases from J, with 16 bases between. The CDR3 extends over 14 amino acids. This CDR3 is CASSPARGEPEAFF. The CDR3 nucleotides are TGTGCCAGCAGCCCAGCCCGGGGCGAACCTGAAGCTTTCTTT.

The chain recombines TRBV5-4 with TRBJ2-7; a possible D gene is TRBD1 (5 bases). V dropped 2 bases and J dropped 4 bases, with 7 bases sitting between them. Germline lookup yields CDR1 SGHNT and CDR2 YYREEE (reference sequence). The CDR3 extends over 12 amino acids. CDR3 in amino acids: CASSFDRYEQYF. In nucleotides, the CDR3 is TGTGCCAGCAGCTTCGACAGATACGAGCAGTACTTC.

This clone has only one observation. The V and J genes are TRBV4-1 and TRBJ1-2, with a possible D match to TRBD1 (5 bases). The CDR3 is made up of 14 amino acids. The V gene lost 2 bases and the J gene lost 5 bases, with 12 bases spanning the gap. CDR1 and CDR2 (germline): MGHRA, YSYEKL. DNA of the CDR3: TGCGCCAGCAGCCAACGGGACCGTCGTTATGGCTACACCTTC. It codes for CASSQRDRRYGYTF.

This clone was detected once. V is TRBV7-8 and J is TRBJ2-3; 11 bases line up with TRBD1. The CDR3 has 17 amino acids. With 0 bases clipped from V and 4 bases from J, the junction kept 6 bases outside the gene matches. Germline lookup yields CDR1 SGHVS and CDR2 FQNEAQ. The CDR3 sequence is CASSLAPWDRGADTQYF. In nucleotides, the CDR3 is TGTGCCAGCAGCTTAGCGCCCTGGGACAGGGGGGCAGATACGCAGTATTTT.

The rearrangement joins TRBV30 to TRBJ2-7; D unclear. CDR1 and CDR2 from the germline V gene are GTSNPN and SVGIG (reference sequence). The length of the CDR3 is 14 residues. V was clipped by 1 base and J by 2 bases, with 12 bases between them. The CDR3 region is CAWSGGWTAYEQYF. CDR3 DNA: TGTGCCTGGAGTGGTGGCTGGACGGCCTACGAGCAGTACTTC.